The T cell receptor (beta chain) described here comes from a study of response to subunit inactivated influenza vaccine. Study-level points and caveats: Few new T cells, the authors suggested, are recruited by each seasonal influenza vaccination.

Turning to this clonotype: The antigen is undetermined.

Using its own MiXCR run on the RT-PCR reads, TCRdb lists one record per CDR3 protein. The sample lists hundreds of thousands of distinct CDR3 sequences; approximately 15% were seen once. This CDR3 has 18 amino acids. Germline-derived CDR1 and CDR2 are MNHEY and SMNVEV (reference sequence). J gave up 4 bases and V 0 bases, and 7 bases lay outside the gene matches. The input for sequencing was PBMCs from blood, taken 14 to 15 days before vaccination. This receptor was taken from a middle-aged man who received an inactivated influenza vaccine. This chain uses TRBV27 with TRBJ2-2; the match to TRBD2 covers 11 bases. In DNA, the CDR3 is TGTGCCAGCAGTTTATCGGCTAGCGGGAGGAGTCGCACCGGGGAGCTGTTTTTT. This encodes CASSLSASGRSRTGELFF.